This T cell receptor beta chain was profiled in a study of cytomegalovirus exposure and HLA in healthy donors. Details on this clone: Antigen specificity is unknown.

Study-wide results and caveats: Follow-up analysis found HLA locus-dependent TCR association rates, highest for DRB1 and lowest for HLA-C. Apart from CMV serostatus, no immune exposure information was available.

Each donor was nominally healthy when sampled (though unrecorded immune exposures were likely). Use of 60 Vbeta and 13 Jbeta primers characterized the PCR. In the source study's methods: Around 83 million unique TCR beta chains, 9 million to 12 million shared, were counted in a later analysis. Clones were sequenced by immunoSEQ multiplex PCR, and TCRdb holds only the in-frame ones, with some missing. D and trimming come from the DNA, and the V and J calls and clone size come from that table. This sample has over 150,000 clones, with 84% found just once. The clonotype was recovered from a boy younger than 10 in good health and CMV-seronegative. The specimen was PBMCs.

In nucleotides, the CDR3 is TGTGCCTCCCAACCCCGGGACACTTTTAACTATGGCTACACCTTC. Encoded protein: CASQPRDTFNYGYTF. The V call is TRBV2, the J call TRBJ1-2; the D gene is possibly TRBD1 (6 bases). The CDR3 runs to 15 residues. Germline V gene data show CDR1 as SNHLY and CDR2 as FYNNEI. Trimming took 11 bases from V and 1 from J, leaving 20 bases between them. The whole variable domain, remainder taken from reference TRBV2 and TRBJ1-2, is EPEVTQTPSHQVTQMGQEVILRCVPISNHLYFYWYRQILGQKVEFLVSFYNNEISEKSEIFDDQFSVERPDGSNFTLKIRSTKLEDSAMYFCASQPRDTFNYGYTFGSGTRLTVV.